This is a list of T cell receptor beta chains from one sample in a study of regulatory T cells in long-lasting Graves disease. TCRdb redid the calling of the multiplex PCR reads with MiXCR, one entry per CDR3 protein. The table lists roughly 500,000 distinct CDR3 sequences, more than 20% of them singletons. The material was peripheral blood mononuclear cells (PBMCs), obtained when the disease was refractory, from a patient treated with antithyroid drugs. The receptors shown here come from a female donor with Graves disease. CDR3s include the opening cysteine and the closing phenylalanine or tryptophan. D genes are given only for firm matches. A row's size may be missing; if present it is once, few, many or a size class.

TRBV6-5	TRBJ2-7	many	NA	CASSYLTGSYEQYF	TGTGCCAGCAGTTACCTCACAGGGTCCTACGAGCAGTACTTC
TRBV5-6	TRBJ1-1	NA	NA	CASSLPGPLRKAFF	TGTGCCAGCAGCTTACCGGGACCCCTAAGGAAGGCTTTCTTT
TRBV4-2	TRBJ2-4	NA	TRBD2	CASSRRGENIQYF	TGTGCCAGCAGCCGTCGGGGGGAGAACATTCAGTACTTC
TRBV5-6	TRBJ1-5	many	TRBD1	CASSATGGAQHF	TGTGCCAGCAGCGCCACAGGGGGAGCCCAGCATTTT
TRBV5-1	TRBJ2-3	NA	TRBD2	CASSLVAGTSTDTQYF	TGCGCCAGCAGCTTGGTAGCGGGGACTAGCACAGATACGCAGTATTTT
TRBV28	TRBJ1-3	few	NA	CASSSGIFFSGNTIYF	TGTGCCAGCAGTTCAGGGATCTTCTTTTCTGGAAACACCATATATTTT
TRBV28	TRBJ1-1	many	NA	CASTDPQSMNTEAFF	TGTGCCAGCACCGATCCACAGAGCATGAACACTGAAGCTTTCTTT
TRBV11-2	TRBJ2-1	NA	NA	CASRPLAGLYNEQFF	TGTGCCAGCAGACCCTTGGCGGGACTCTACAATGAGCAGTTCTTC
TRBV6-1	TRBJ2-7	many	TRBD2	CASLRREAAPGEQYF	TGTGCCAGTCTCCGGCGGGAGGCGGCCCCAGGGGAGCAGTACTTC
TRBV27	TRBJ1-1	many	TRBD1	CASSLQGAWNTEAFF	TGTGCCAGCAGTCTCCAGGGGGCTTGGAACACTGAAGCTTTCTTT
TRBV28	TRBJ1-4	many	TRBD1	CASRPTVTGKNEKLFF	TGTGCCAGCAGGCCGACGGTGACAGGGAAGAATGAAAAACTGTTTTTT
TRBV6-5	TRBJ1-1	NA	NA	CASSYSRDKNTEAFF	TGTGCCAGCAGTTACTCGAGGGACAAGAACACTGAAGCTTTCTTT
TRBV28	TRBJ2-7	many	NA	CASSPPRVSSYEQYF	TGTGCCAGCAGCCCCCCGAGGGTAAGCTCCTACGAGCAGTACTTC
TRBV6-1	TRBJ2-6	NA	NA	CASSESTGAFGGANVLTF	TGTGCCAGCAGTGAAAGCACGGGGGCCTTTGGCGGGGCCAACGTCCTGACTTTC
TRBV6-1	TRBJ2-7	NA	TRBD2	CASSPFRTSGAYEQYF	TGTGCCAGCAGCCCATTCCGCACTAGCGGGGCCTACGAGCAGTACTTC
TRBV18	TRBJ2-7	NA	NA	CASSPPYGDYEQYF	TGTGCCAGCTCACCACCTTACGGAGACTACGAGCAGTACTTC
TRBV24-1	TRBJ2-5	few	TRBD1	CATSDRGRETQYF	TGTGCCACCAGTGACAGGGGGCGGGAGACCCAGTACTTC